This T cell receptor beta chain was identified during a study of blood T cell repertoires in COVID-19. Across the study: The United States, Italy and Spain provided the acute and convalescent COVID-19 samples. The cDNA or gDNA used as material had been derived from T cells, B-cell-depleted T cells, or PBMCs.

Clones were sequenced by immunoSEQ multiplex PCR, and TCRdb holds only the in-frame ones, with some missing. The sample has 250,000 to 400,000 clones, about 91% seen once. The CDR3 contains 14 residues. The ends were cut back, 3 bases at V and 8 bases at J, with 15 bases in the middle. From germline, CDR1 is SGDLS and CDR2 YYNGEE. This clone appeared a few times. Enrolment of Seattle patients took place during active infection, and they were followed longitudinally. The receptor was derived from a woman aged 30 to 39 with COVID-19, enrolled during active disease. J is TRBJ1-3 and V is TRBV9, with D tentatively TRBD1 (6 bases). Sequencing input: peripheral blood. CDR3 sequence: CASSAQTGRDTIYF. The CDR3 nucleotides are TGTGCCAGCAGCGCCCAGACAGGCCGAGACACCATATATTTT.